This TCR beta chain appears in the sequencing data of a study of post-analysis software for immune sequencing data. Libraries were made from TCR beta cDNA, and they carried unique molecular identifiers. T cells numbering roughly 1 to 10 million yielded cDNA molecules that totaled roughly 500,000. TCRdb recomputed calls from the PCR reads with MiXCR, one row per CDR3 protein. The sample records 450,000 or so distinct CDR3 sequences, roughly 46% being singletons. Findings of the study overall: TRBV5-6, TRBV5-1 and TRBV20-1 belonged to a set of roughly 5 TRBV segments that were more frequent in patients than controls.

Germline CDR1 and CDR2: KGHSH and LQKENI. This CDR3 spans 12 amino acids. The V gene lost 1 base and the J gene lost 4 bases, with 4 bases spanning the gap. About this clonotype: Its antigen is as yet unknown.

The material sequenced was blood. This chain joins TRBV18 and TRBJ2-5, with D uncertain. This TCR derives from a girl aged 5-17 years with multiple sclerosis. The CDR3 nucleotides are TGTGCCAGCTCACCACAGCGAGAGACCCAGTACTTC. This encodes CASSPQRETQYF.